The next 28 T cell receptor beta chains were all read from a single sample in a study of beta chain features in type 1 diabetes (dated by TCRdb to 2016 to 2019). The library was generated by the immunoSEQ multiplex PCR assay. All of the isolated RNA was reverse transcribed with the High Capacity cDNA Reverse Transcription Kit, so expressed TCRB transcripts were sequenced. Sourced from immuneACCESS, this table was stored by TCRdb with only in-frame sequences that have V and J called. A share of the clones is absent; for the studies checked, an unresolved V gene accounts for under half, and the remainder has no known explanation. For this sample the table gives roughly 180,000 clones, of which 6.5% to 8.5% were detected only once. The leading ten clones occupy 0.5% of the sample. For these TCRs, the target antigens are not known. Paper-wide results and their limitations: In all four CD4+ subsets, TCRB CDR3 length was moderately but significantly shorter in type 1 diabetes patients.

Sequenced: central memory CD4+ T cells from blood. The receptor set was obtained from a man in his late teens or twenties with type 1 diabetes.

The J gene is TRBJ1-4, the V gene TRBV11-2; weak D call: TRBD1 (5 bases). Germline V gene sequence: CDR1 SGHAT, CDR2 FQNNGV. The length of the CDR3 is 13 residues. V was pared by 5 bases and J by 8 bases, with 12 bases between. The CDR3 sequence is CASSPQGWEKLFF. DNA for the CDR3: TGTGCCAGCAGCCCCCAGGGATGGGAAAAACTGTTTTTT.

This clone came up a few times. Other DNA sequences from this sample encode an identical CDR3 as well. The rearrangement links TRBV4-2 to TRBJ2-5; 9 bases match TRBD1. Losses at the gene ends were 4 bases for V and 5 bases for J; bases not matched to a gene: 5. Germline V gene data show CDR1 as LGHNA and CDR2 as YNFKEQ. There are 14 residues in the CDR3. CDR3 in DNA: TGTGCCAGCAGCCTACAGGGGGCCGTCGAGACCCAGTACTTC. Residues: CASSLQGAVETQYF.

This clone has only a few counts. V and J are TRBV30 and TRBJ1-4; TRBD1 agrees at 7 bases. J lost 7 bases, V lost 5 bases, and 7 bases had no gene match. The CDR3 totals 13 residues. The germline gives CDR1 GTSNPN, CDR2 SVGIG (reference sequence). This CDR3 is CAWSGGTVEKLFF. The DNA of the CDR3 is TGTGCCTGGTCCGGCGGGACAGTTGAAAAACTGTTTTTT.

The chain recombines TRBV7-8 with TRBJ1-2, with D possibly being TRBD1 (6 bases). Trimming shortened V by 5 bases and J by 4 bases, and 17 bases separated the two germline ends. CDR1 and CDR2 from the germline V gene are SGHVS and FQNEAQ. This CDR3 is 15 amino acids long. The CDR3: CASSPRSGGGYGYTF. In DNA, the CDR3 is TGTGCCAGCAGCCCTAGGTCGGGGGGCGGCTATGGCTACACCTTC.

This clone was observed a few times. The genes are TRBV29-1 and TRBJ1-1, with 8 bases lining up with TRBD1. The ends lost 5 bases at V and 3 bases at J; junction bases unmatched: 17. Germline-derived CDR1 and CDR2 are SQVTM and ANQGSEA. This CDR3 contains 17 residues. The CDR3 bases are TGCAGCGTTTCCGGCGACAGGGCAGGGGGCAGTTACACTGAAGCTTTCTTT. This codes for CSVSGDRAGGSYTEAFF. The full variable domain, rest sourced from reference TRBV29-1 and TRBJ1-1, is SAVISQKPSRDICQRGTSLTIQCQVDSQVTMMFWYRQQPGQSLTLIATANQGSEATYESGFVIDKFPISRPNLTFSTLTVSNMSPEDSSIYLCSVSGDRAGGSYTEAFFGQGTRLTVV.

This clone was seen only a few times. The V gene is TRBV2, the J gene TRBJ2-2, with a possible D match to TRBD2 (5 bases). The V gene's germline CDR1 is SNHLY and CDR2 FYNNEI. The CDR3 totals 14 residues. Deletions cut 8 bases from V and 11 bases from J, with 21 bases between. The CDR3 region is CASQLETGSAELFF. The CDR3 nucleotides are TGTGCCAGCCAATTGGAAACGGGGTCGGCCGAGCTGTTTTTT.

The chain couples TRBV18 to TRBJ2-7, with 7 bases lining up with TRBD1. The CDR3 has 16 amino acids. V lost 3 bases and J lost 0; bases outside the gene matches: 8. From germline, CDR1 is KGHSH and CDR2 LQKENI. The CDR3 coding sequence is TGTGCCAGCTCACCCTCCCGGACAGGTTCCTCCTACGAGCAGTACTTC. It yields the protein CASSPSRTGSSYEQYF.

The chain uses TRBV29-1 and TRBJ1-4; 11 positions agree with TRBD1. The CDR3 has 12 residues. Unmatched junction bases numbered 9, after V lost 7 bases and J lost 14 bases. Germline loops: CDR1 SQVTM, CDR2 ANQGSEA. The CDR3 sequence: CSGGTGGYELFF. The DNA for the CDR3 is TGCAGCGGTGGGACAGGGGGGTACGAGCTGTTTTTT. The full variable domain, its missing parts supplied by reference TRBV29-1 and TRBJ1-4, is SAVISQKPSRDICQRGTSLTIQCQVDSQVTMMFWYRQQPGQSLTLIATANQGSEATYESGFVIDKFPISRPNLTFSTLTVSNMSPEDSSIYLCSGGTGGYELFFGSGTQLSVL.

There are many counts of this clone. The chain is built from TRBV18 and TRBJ2-2; possibly TRBD2 for D (6 bases). The CDR3 covers 17 residues. V was cut by 0 bases and J by 0 bases, with 11 bases left in between. Per germline, CDR1 KGHSH and CDR2 LQKENI. DNA of the CDR3: TGTGCCAGCTCACCACCGGCCGGGAGCCCGAACACCGGGGAGCTGTTTTTT. Translated, it gives CASSPPAGSPNTGELFF. The variable domain in full, completed from reference TRBV18 and TRBJ2-2, reads NAGVMQNPRHLVRRRGQEARLRCSPMKGHSHVYWYRQLPEEGLKFMVYLQKENIIDESGMPKERFSAEFPKEGPSILRIQQVVRGDSAAYFCASSPPAGSPNTGELFFGEGSRLTVL.

This chain connects TRBV5-1 to TRBJ2-5; weak D call: TRBD1 (7 bases). The CDR3 has 16 residues. The V end was cut by 1 base, the J end by 5 bases, with 18 bases between. The germline CDR1 and CDR2 sequences are SGHRS and YFSETQ. This CDR3 reads CASSLLGQTRGETQYF. In DNA form, the CDR3 reads TGCGCCAGCAGCTTGTTGGGACAGACTAGAGGGGAGACCCAGTACTTC. The full variable domain, completed using reference TRBV5-1 and TRBJ2-5, is KAGVTQTPRYLIKTRGQQVTLSCSPISGHRSVSWYQQTPGQGLQFLFEYFSETQRNKGNFPGRFSGRQFSNSRSEMNVSTLELGDSALYLCASSLLGQTRGETQYFGPGTRLLVL.

This clone was detected only a few times. This sequence joins TRBV12-5 and TRBJ2-1, with D unclear. V gave up 0 bases and J gave up 2 bases, with 8 bases separating them. The CDR3 spans 15 residues. In germline, CDR1 is LGHNT, CDR2 FRNRAP. CDR3 DNA: TGTGCTAGTGGTTTGGTCCCTAGGACCTACAATGAGCAGTTCTTC. Protein: CASGLVPRTYNEQFF. The variable domain in full, completed from reference TRBV12-5 and TRBJ2-1, reads DARVTQTPRHKVTEMGQEVTMRCQPILGHNTVFWYRQTMMQGLELLAYFRNRAPLDDSGMPKDRFSAEMPDATLATLKIQPSEPRDSAVYFCASGLVPRTYNEQFFGPGTRLTVL.

This clone was observed a few times. The gene calls are TRBV18 and TRBJ2-7; 9 nucleotides match TRBD1. The CDR3 runs to 15 residues. Trimming at V came to 4 bases and at J to 3 bases, leaving 7 bases not matched to a gene. Germline V gene lookup returns CDR1 KGHSH and CDR2 LQKENI. CDR3 DNA sequence: TGTGCCAGCTCACAGACCGGGACAGGGAACTACGAGCAGTACTTC. Translating gives CASSQTGTGNYEQYF.

V is TRBV9 and J is TRBJ2-5; D unclear. Germline CDR1 reads SGDLS; CDR2 reads YYNGEE. CDR3 length: 15 residues. Deletions cut 0 bases from V and 1 base from J, with 10 bases between. DNA for the CDR3: TGTGCCAGCAGCGTAGGCGGTCTAGGCCAAGAGACCCAGTACTTC. Protein sequence: CASSVGGLGQETQYF.

This clone came up a few times. The chain combines TRBV18 with TRBJ2-5; D remains unclear. CDR3 length: 11 residues. The germline gives CDR1 KGHSH, CDR2 LQKENI. V dropped 3 bases and J dropped 7 bases, with 6 bases sitting between them. The CDR3 sequence: CASSPRGTQYF. In DNA form, the CDR3 reads TGTGCCAGCTCACCGCGTGGGACCCAGTACTTC.

This rearrangement joins TRBV7-2 to TRBJ2-1, with 11 bases aligning to TRBD2. J was trimmed by 6 bases and V by 4 bases; bases with no gene match: 8. The CDR3 contains 16 residues. In germline, CDR1 is SGHTA, CDR2 FQGNSA. CDR3 sequence: CASSSFSGRAVNEQFF. CDR3 in DNA: TGTGCCAGCAGCTCCTTTAGCGGGAGGGCCGTCAATGAGCAGTTCTTC.

V usage is TRBV11-1 and J usage is TRBJ1-4; possibly TRBD1 for D (6 bases). The CDR3 loop spans 13 amino acids. Per the germline V gene, CDR1 is SGHAT and CDR2 is FQDESV (reference sequence). Trimming shortened V by 5 bases and J by 8 bases, and 12 bases separated the two germline ends. Here the CDR3 DNA reads TGTGCCAGCAGCCCCAGGGGTAACGAAAAACTGTTTTTT. It codes for CASSPRGNEKLFF.

The genes are TRBV7-2 and TRBJ2-3; D unresolved. Trimming removed 5 bases from V and 8 bases from J, with 14 bases in between. The CDR3 has 13 residues. The germline V gene has CDR1 SGHTA and CDR2 FQGNSA. The CDR3 nucleotides read TGTGCCAGCAGCACCCGACTTGTTGGTACGCAGTATTTT. This translates into CASSTRLVGTQYF.

The V and J genes are TRBV27 and TRBJ2-3, with 11 bases that match TRBD1. Germline V gene data show CDR1 as MNHEY and CDR2 as SMNVEV (reference sequence). V lost 6 bases to trimming and J lost 10 bases; unmatched junction nucleotides: 12. The CDR3 is 15 residues long. The CDR3 here is CASSQDRGLFLAQYF. The CDR3 DNA sequence: TGTGCCAGCAGCCAGGACAGGGGGCTTTTTTTGGCGCAGTATTTT.

The V and J genes are TRBV30 and TRBJ2-7, with TRBD2 identical over 7 bases. Unmatched junction bases numbered 11, after V lost 0 bases and J lost 3 bases. CDR1 GTSNPN and CDR2 SVGIG come from the germline V gene (reference sequence). The CDR3 covers 16 residues. The CDR3: CAWSVIKAGPIYEQYF. CDR3 sequence (DNA): TGTGCCTGGAGTGTGATAAAAGCGGGGCCTATCTACGAGCAGTACTTC.

This chain connects TRBV29-1 to TRBJ2-3, with D perhaps matching TRBD1 (6 bases). Germline V CDR1 and CDR2: SQVTM, ANQGSEA. Trimming shortened V by 4 bases and J by 2 bases, and 22 bases separated the two germline ends. The CDR3 is 17 amino acids. The CDR3 sequence is CSVGGRQEQANTDTQYF. The CDR3, as DNA: TGCAGCGTTGGGGGGCGGCAGGAGCAGGCCAACACAGATACGCAGTATTTT.

This sequence joins TRBV15 and TRBJ2-3; 14 positions agree with TRBD2. The CDR3 extends over 17 amino acids. V shed 1 base, J shed 6 bases, and the junction held 6 bases outside the gene matches. Germline V lookup: CDR1 LNHNV, CDR2 YYDKDF (reference sequence). The CDR3 DNA sequence: TGTGCCACCAGCAGAGGACTAGCGGGGGGGCAACGTGATACGCAGTATTTT. Translation gives CATSRGLAGGQRDTQYF.

The rearrangement uses TRBV4-3 and TRBJ2-1; 12 positions match TRBD2. CDR3 length: 16 residues. V dropped 4 bases and J dropped 4; count of bases not matched to a gene: 5. Germline V gene lookup returns CDR1 LGHNA and CDR2 YSLEER. The CDR3 region is CASSRTGTSGYNEQFF. CDR3 DNA sequence: TGCGCCAGCAGCCGAACCGGGACTAGCGGGTACAATGAGCAGTTCTTC.

The chain is built from TRBV19 and TRBJ1-5, with a possible D match to TRBD1 (5 bases). Germline assignment: CDR1 LNHDA and CDR2 SQIVND (reference sequence). This CDR3 spans 14 amino acids. V was trimmed by 5 bases and J by 2 bases, leaving 10 bases between them. CDR3 nucleotide sequence: TGTGCCAGTAGTCACCGACAGCGCAATCAGCCCCAGCATTTT. Translating gives CASSHRQRNQPQHF.

This clone has just a few counts. This chain links TRBV2 with TRBJ1-1; 8 bases line up with TRBD1. V dropped 8 bases and J dropped 1; count of bases not matched to a gene: 9. CDR3 length: 15 amino acids. Germline-derived CDR1 and CDR2 are SNHLY and FYNNEI. CDR3 in amino acids: CASRTYTGGNTEAFF. The CDR3 DNA is TGTGCCAGCCGAACATACACAGGGGGGAACACTGAAGCTTTCTTT.

This clone was counted a few times. This chain connects TRBV7-2 to TRBJ1-1, with D unresolved. With 5 bases removed from V and 4 bases from J, the gap between germline ends came to 14 bases. The germline V gene has CDR1 SGHTA and CDR2 FQGNSA. The CDR3 has 14 residues. The CDR3 loop is CASSPARVGTEAFF. Written as DNA, the CDR3 is TGTGCCAGCAGCCCAGCCCGGGTTGGCACTGAAGCTTTCTTT.

This clone has just a few counts. The chain joins TRBV13 to TRBJ2-3; D is uncertain. The germline V and J ends were trimmed by 4 bases and 3 bases, with 8 bases remaining between them. The CDR3 extends over 13 amino acids. Looked up from germline, CDR1 is PRHDT and CDR2 is FYEKMQ (reference sequence). In DNA, the CDR3 is TGTGCCAGCAGCTGGAGCTCTACAGATACGCAGTATTTT. Amino acid sequence: CASSWSSTDTQYF.

The CDR3 protein is CASTLTSGRNNEQFF. In DNA, the CDR3 is TGTGCCAGCACCCTGACTAGCGGGAGGAACAATGAGCAGTTCTTC. The rearrangement joins TRBV6-6 to TRBJ2-1; TRBD2 matches at 13 bases. Unmatched junction bases numbered 5, after V lost 7 bases and J lost 5 bases. In germline, CDR1 is MNHNY, CDR2 SVGAGI (reference sequence). The CDR3 runs to 15 residues.

This rearrangement joins TRBV18 to TRBJ2-4; 12 bases line up with TRBD1. V lost 3 bases to trimming and J lost 7 bases; unmatched junction nucleotides: 7. The CDR3 is 16 amino acids. Germline V lookup: CDR1 KGHSH, CDR2 LQKENI. CDR3 DNA: TGTGCCAGCTCACCCTTGGGACAGGGGGCATATAACATTCAGTACTTC. Protein: CASSPLGQGAYNIQYF.